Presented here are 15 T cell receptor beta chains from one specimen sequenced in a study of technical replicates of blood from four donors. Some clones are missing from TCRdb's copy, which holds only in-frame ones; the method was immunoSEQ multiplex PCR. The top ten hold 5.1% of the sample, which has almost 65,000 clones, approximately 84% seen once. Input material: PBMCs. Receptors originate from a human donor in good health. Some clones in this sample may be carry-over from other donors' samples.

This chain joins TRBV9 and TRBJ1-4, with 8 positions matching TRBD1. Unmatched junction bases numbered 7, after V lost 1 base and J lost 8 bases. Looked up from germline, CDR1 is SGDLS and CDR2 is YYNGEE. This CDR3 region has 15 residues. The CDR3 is CASSVFGQGGEKLFF. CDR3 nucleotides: TGTGCCAGCAGCGTATTCGGACAGGGTGGAGAAAAACTGTTTTTT. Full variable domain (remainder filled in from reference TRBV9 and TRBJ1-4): DSGVTQTPKHLITATGQRVTLRCSPRSGDLSVYWYQQSLDQGLQFLIQYYNGEERAKGNILERFSAQQFPDLHSELNLSSLELGDSALYFCASSVFGQGGEKLFFGSGTQLSVL.

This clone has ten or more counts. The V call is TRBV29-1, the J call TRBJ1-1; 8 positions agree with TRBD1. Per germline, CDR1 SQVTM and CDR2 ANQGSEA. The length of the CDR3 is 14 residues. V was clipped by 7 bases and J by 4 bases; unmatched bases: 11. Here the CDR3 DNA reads TGCAGCGCAAACAGGGGGAACCTCGTCACTGAAGCTTTCTTT. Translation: CSANRGNLVTEAFF. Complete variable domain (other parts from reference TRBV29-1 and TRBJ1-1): SAVISQKPSRDICQRGTSLTIQCQVDSQVTMMFWYRQQPGQSLTLIATANQGSEATYESGFVIDKFPISRPNLTFSTLTVSNMSPEDSSIYLCSANRGNLVTEAFFGQGTRLTVV.

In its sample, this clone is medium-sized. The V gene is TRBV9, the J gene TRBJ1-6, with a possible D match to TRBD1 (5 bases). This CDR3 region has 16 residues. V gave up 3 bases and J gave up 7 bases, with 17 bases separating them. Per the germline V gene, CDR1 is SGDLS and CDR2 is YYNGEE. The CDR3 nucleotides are TGTGCCAGCAGCGCTCCCGGGGGTTCCAAGAATTCACCCCTCCACTTT. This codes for CASSAPGGSKNSPLHF.

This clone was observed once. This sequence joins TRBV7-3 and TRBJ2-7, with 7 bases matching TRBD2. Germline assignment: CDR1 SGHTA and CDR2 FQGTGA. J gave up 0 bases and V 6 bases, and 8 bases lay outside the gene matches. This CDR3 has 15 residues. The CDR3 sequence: CASSSRAGDSYEQYF. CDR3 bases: TGTGCCAGCAGTTCACGGGCGGGGGACTCCTACGAGCAGTACTTC. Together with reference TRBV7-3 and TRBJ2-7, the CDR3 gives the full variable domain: GAGVSQTPSNKVTEKGKYVELRCDPISGHTALYWYRQSLGQGPEFLIYFQGTGAADDSGLPNDRFFAVRPEGSVSTLKIQRTERGDSAVYLCASSSRAGDSYEQYFGPGTRLTVT.

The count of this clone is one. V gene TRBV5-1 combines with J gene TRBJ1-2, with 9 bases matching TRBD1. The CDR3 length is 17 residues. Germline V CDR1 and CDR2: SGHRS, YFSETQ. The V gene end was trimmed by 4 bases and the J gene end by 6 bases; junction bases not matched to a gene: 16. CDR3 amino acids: CASSPTPTGGARDGYTF. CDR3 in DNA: TGCGCCAGCAGCCCGACCCCCACAGGGGGCGCGAGGGATGGCTACACCTTC. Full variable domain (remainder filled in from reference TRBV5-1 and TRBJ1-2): KAGVTQTPRYLIKTRGQQVTLSCSPISGHRSVSWYQQTPGQGLQFLFEYFSETQRNKGNFPGRFSGRQFSNSRSEMNVSTLELGDSALYLCASSPTPTGGARDGYTFGSGTRLTVV.

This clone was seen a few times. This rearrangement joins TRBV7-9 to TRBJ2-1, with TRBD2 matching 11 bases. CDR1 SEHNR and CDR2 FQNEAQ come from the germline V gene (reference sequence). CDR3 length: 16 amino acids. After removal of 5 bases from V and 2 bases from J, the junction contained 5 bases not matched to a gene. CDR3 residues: CASSGLAGGPYNEQFF. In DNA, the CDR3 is TGTGCCAGCAGCGGGTTAGCGGGAGGGCCCTACAATGAGCAGTTCTTC.

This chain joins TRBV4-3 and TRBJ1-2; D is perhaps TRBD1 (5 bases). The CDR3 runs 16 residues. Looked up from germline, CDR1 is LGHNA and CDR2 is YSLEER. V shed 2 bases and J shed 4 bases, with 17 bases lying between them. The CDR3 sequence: CASSQSYRGSLYGYTF. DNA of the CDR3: TGCGCCAGCAGCCAATCCTACCGGGGGAGCCTCTATGGCTACACCTTC.

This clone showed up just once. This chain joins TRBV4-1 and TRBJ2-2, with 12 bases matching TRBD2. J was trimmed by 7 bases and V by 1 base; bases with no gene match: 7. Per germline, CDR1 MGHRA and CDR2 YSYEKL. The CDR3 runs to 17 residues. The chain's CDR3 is CASSQGTSGTLGGELFF. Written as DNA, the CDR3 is TGCGCCAGCAGCCAAGGGACTAGCGGGACCCTCGGCGGGGAGCTGTTTTTT.

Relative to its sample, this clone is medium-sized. The CDR3 protein is CAIRGQGANYGYTF. In nucleotides, the CDR3 is TGTGCCATCAGAGGACAGGGAGCTAACTATGGCTACACCTTC. The genes are TRBV10-3 and TRBJ1-2; TRBD1 matches 8 bases. V dropped 6 bases and J dropped 0; count of bases not matched to a gene: 3. CDR1 ENHRY and CDR2 SYGVKD come from the germline V gene. This CDR3 has 14 amino acids.

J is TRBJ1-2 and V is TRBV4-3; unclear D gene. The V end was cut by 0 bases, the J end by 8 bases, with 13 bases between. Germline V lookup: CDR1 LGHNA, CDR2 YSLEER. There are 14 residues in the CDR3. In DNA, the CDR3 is TGCGCCAGCAGCCAAGAGGAGTCCCCTACCGGCTACACCTTC. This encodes CASSQEESPTGYTF.

The chain's CDR3 is CASSFPQGGTNYGYTF. The CDR3 coding sequence is TGTGCCAGCAGCTTTCCTCAGGGGGGAACTAACTATGGCTACACCTTC. The chain employs TRBV5-6 and TRBJ1-2, with 7 bases aligning to TRBD1. V lost 2 bases to trimming and J lost 0 bases; unmatched junction nucleotides: 7. CDR3 size: 16 residues. Germline CDR1 SGHDT, CDR2 YYEEEE.

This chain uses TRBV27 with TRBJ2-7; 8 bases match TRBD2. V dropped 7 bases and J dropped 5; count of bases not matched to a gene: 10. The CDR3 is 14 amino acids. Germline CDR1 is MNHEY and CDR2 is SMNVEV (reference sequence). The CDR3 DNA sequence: TGTGCCAGCAAATGGGAGCGGGAGTCCCACGAGCAGTACTTC. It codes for CASKWERESHEQYF.

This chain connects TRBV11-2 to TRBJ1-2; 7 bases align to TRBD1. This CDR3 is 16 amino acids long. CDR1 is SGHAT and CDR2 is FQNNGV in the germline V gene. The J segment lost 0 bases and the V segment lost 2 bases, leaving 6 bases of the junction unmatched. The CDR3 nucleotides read TGTGCCAGCAGCTTAACCGGGACAGAAACTAACTATGGCTACACCTTC. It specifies CASSLTGTETNYGYTF.

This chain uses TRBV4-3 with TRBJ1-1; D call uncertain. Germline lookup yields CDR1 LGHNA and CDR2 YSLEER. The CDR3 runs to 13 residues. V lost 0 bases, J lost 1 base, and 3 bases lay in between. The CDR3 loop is CASSQDWNTEAFF. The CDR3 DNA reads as TGCGCCAGCAGCCAAGACTGGAACACTGAAGCTTTCTTT.

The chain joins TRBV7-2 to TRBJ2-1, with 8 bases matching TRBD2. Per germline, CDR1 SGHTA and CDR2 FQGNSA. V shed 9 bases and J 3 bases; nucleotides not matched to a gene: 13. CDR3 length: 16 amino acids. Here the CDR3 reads CARGLERGRDYNEQFF. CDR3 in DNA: TGTGCCAGGGGACTTGAGCGGGGGCGCGACTACAATGAGCAGTTCTTC.